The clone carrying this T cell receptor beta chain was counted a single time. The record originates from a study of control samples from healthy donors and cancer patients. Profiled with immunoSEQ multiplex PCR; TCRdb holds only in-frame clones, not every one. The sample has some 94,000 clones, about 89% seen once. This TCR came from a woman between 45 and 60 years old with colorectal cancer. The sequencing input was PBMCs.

CDR3 amino acids: CASSLDKSYGYTF. CDR3 in DNA: TGTGCCAGCAGTTTAGACAAGAGCTATGGCTACACCTTC. The rearrangement links TRBV28 to TRBJ1-2; no definite D call. CDR1 is MDHEN, CDR2 SYDVKM, per germline. V gave up 2 bases and J gave up 4 bases, with 8 bases separating them. The CDR3 extends over 13 amino acids.